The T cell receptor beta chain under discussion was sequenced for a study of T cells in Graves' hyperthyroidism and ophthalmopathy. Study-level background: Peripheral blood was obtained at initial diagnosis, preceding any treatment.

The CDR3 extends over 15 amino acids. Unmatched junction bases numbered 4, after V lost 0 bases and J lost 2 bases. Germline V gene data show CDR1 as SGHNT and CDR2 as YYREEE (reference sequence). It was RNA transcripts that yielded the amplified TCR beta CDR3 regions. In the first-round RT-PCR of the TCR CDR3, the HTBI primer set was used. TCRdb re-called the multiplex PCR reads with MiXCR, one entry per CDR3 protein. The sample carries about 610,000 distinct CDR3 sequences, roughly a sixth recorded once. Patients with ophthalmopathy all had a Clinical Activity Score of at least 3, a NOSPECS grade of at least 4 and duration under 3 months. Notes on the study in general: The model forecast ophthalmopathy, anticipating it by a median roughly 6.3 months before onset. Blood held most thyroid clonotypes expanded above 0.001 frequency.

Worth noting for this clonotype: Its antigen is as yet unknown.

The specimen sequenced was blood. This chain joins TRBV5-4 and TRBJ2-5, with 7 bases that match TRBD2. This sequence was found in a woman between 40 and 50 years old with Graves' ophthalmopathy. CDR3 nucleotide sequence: TGTGCCAGCAGCTTGGAGCCAGCGGGGCAAGAGACCCAGTACTTC. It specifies CASSLEPAGQETQYF. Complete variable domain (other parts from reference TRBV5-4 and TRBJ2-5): ETGVTQSPTHLIKTRGQQVTLRCSSQSGHNTVSWYQQALGQGPQFIFQYYREEENGRGNFPPRFSGLQFPNYSSELNVNALELDDSALYLCASSLEPAGQETQYFGPGTRLLVL.